This T cell receptor (beta chain) was recorded in a study of CD8+ T cells in alopecia areata. At the level of the study: In an open-label trial, patients got 5 to 10 mg tofacitinib twice daily. Severity was scored as percentage of affected scalp area in treated patients. General study results and limits: In scalp, tofacitinib significantly decreased clonality and expanded CD8+ clones among the top 100. Resident alphabeta T-cell populations of normal skin are likewise subject to sequencing in scalp samples.

CDR3 length equals 15 residues. Germline CDR1 reads MNHEY; CDR2 reads SMNVEV (reference sequence). The J segment lost 2 bases and the V segment lost 8 bases, leaving 8 bases of the junction unmatched. Extracted RNA was reverse transcribed into cDNA, the sequencing template. Clones were sequenced by immunoSEQ multiplex PCR, and TCRdb holds only the in-frame ones, with some missing. The sample includes 150,000 to 200,000 clones, 60% seen only once; the top ten take over 0.9%. On this clone: Its antigen is unknown.

The treatment was: oral pan-JAK inhibitor, 5-10 mg twice daily. This TCR was sampled from a human donor with alopecia areata. The sample in question was CD4+ T cells sorted from blood, obtained at week 24, from a patient treated with tofacitinib. J is TRBJ2-1 and V is TRBV27; 8 bases align to TRBD1. The CDR3 loop is CASGLPRGPYNEQFF. The CDR3 bases are TGTGCCAGCGGTCTGCCCAGGGGGCCCTACAATGAGCAGTTCTTC.